These 9 T cell receptor beta chains were sequenced from one sample in a study of OX40 agonist ivuxolimab in advanced cancers. TCRdb keeps only in-frame clones here, not all; method: immunoSEQ multiplex PCR. The table records tens of thousands of clones, 91% of them present only once. Sample: CD4+ or CD8+ T cells sorted from blood, taken in a trial of the OX40 agonist ivuxolimab. These receptors were collected from an adult with an advanced solid tumor such as melanoma, head and neck, liver or kidney cancer.

A single count supports this clone. The rearrangement uses TRBV27 and TRBJ1-2, with 7 bases matching TRBD1. The germline V gene encodes CDR1 MNHEY and CDR2 SMNVEV (reference sequence). The CDR3 is 15 residues long. Trimming removed 5 bases from V and 4 bases from J; junction bases left unmatched: 10. The CDR3 here is CASSPEGARLYGYTF. Written as DNA, the CDR3 is TGTGCCAGCAGTCCAGAGGGGGCTCGACTCTATGGCTACACCTTC.

The chain employs TRBV28 and TRBJ2-3; the match to TRBD2 covers 14 bases. Trimming cost V 4 bases and J 4 bases; bases outside gene matches: 16. The CDR3 is made up of 20 amino acids. Germline lookup yields CDR1 MDHEN and CDR2 SYDVKM. The CDR3 here is CASSSPGLAGAVYLADTQYF. CDR3 coding DNA: TGTGCCAGCAGTTCTCCGGGACTAGCGGGGGCGGTATATCTGGCAGATACGCAGTATTTT.

V is TRBV10-3 and J is TRBJ1-1; D call uncertain. With 0 bases removed from V and 3 bases from J, the gap between germline ends came to 8 bases. This CDR3 comprises 14 residues. In germline, CDR1 is ENHRY, CDR2 SYGVKD. DNA of the CDR3: TGTGCCATCAGTGAGTCGAACTCGTACACTGAAGCTTTCTTT. Translation gives CAISESNSYTEAFF.

By its share, this clone is medium-sized. Compared with germline, one end of the junction differs, possibly owing to a read error. The chain employs TRBV27 and TRBJ2-4, with 8 bases fitting TRBD1. The CDR3 runs 13 residues. Germline-derived CDR1 and CDR2 are MNHEY and SMNVEV (reference sequence). The CDR3 nucleotides read TGTGCCAGCAGGACAGGGGCCATAAACATTCAGTACTTC. This translates into CASRTGAINIQYF.

This chain uses TRBV5-5 with TRBJ2-2; tentatively, D is TRBD2 (5 bases). Germline V gene lookup returns CDR1 SGHKS and CDR2 YYEKEE (reference sequence). This CDR3 is 15 amino acids long. Trimming took off 6 bases at V and 6 bases at J, with 18 bases between the two ends. DNA for the CDR3: TGTGCCAGCACTTGGGGTGAGGGCGCCGCCGGGGAGCTGTTTTTT. Its protein product is CASTWGEGAAGELFF.

This clone was picked up one time. The chain couples TRBV7-8 to TRBJ2-6; D is undetermined. Trimming took off 3 bases at V and 1 base at J, with 4 bases between the two ends. Germline values: CDR1 SGHVS, CDR2 FQNEAQ. The CDR3 contains 14 residues. CDR3: CASSFWSGANVLTF. The CDR3 nucleotides are TGTGCCAGCAGCTTTTGGTCTGGGGCCAACGTCCTGACTTTC.

This sequence joins TRBV23-1 and TRBJ1-6; no clear D gene. TRBV23-1 is identified as an open reading frame with a role that is uncertain. The CDR3 extends over 16 amino acids. V lost 3 bases and J 0 bases, leaving 9 bases between the germline ends. The DNA of the CDR3 is TGCGCCAGCAGTCAGGGGTTCGGCTCCTATAATTCACCCCTCCACTTT. Protein product: CASSQGFGSYNSPLHF.

J is TRBJ2-7 and V is TRBV6-5, with D perhaps matching TRBD1 or TRBD2 (6 bases each). Germline CDR1 is MNHEY and CDR2 is SVGAGI. The V end was cut by 6 bases, the J end by 7 bases, with 19 bases between. The CDR3 has 14 amino acids. CDR3 loop: CASSFTRGAGEQYF. The CDR3 nucleotides are TGTGCCAGCAGCTTTACAAGGGGGGCGGGGGAGCAGTACTTC.

This chain connects TRBV27 to TRBJ1-5; 8 bases map to TRBD1. Per the germline V gene, CDR1 is MNHEY and CDR2 is SMNVEV (reference sequence). The CDR3 has 15 residues. V lost 6 bases and J lost 0; bases outside the gene matches: 4. CDR3 residues: CASSPDRVSNQPQHF. As DNA, the CDR3 is TGTGCCAGCAGCCCGGACAGGGTTAGCAATCAGCCCCAGCATTTT.